This T cell receptor (beta chain) was retrieved from a study of blood T cell repertoires in COVID-19. Study-wide background: PBMCs, B-cell-depleted T cells, or T cells provided the cDNA or gDNA that made up the material.

The CDR3 length is 17 residues. Germline trimming cut 4 bases from V and 2 bases from J; bases unmatched to any gene: 13. CDR1 is LNHNV and CDR2 is YYDKDF in the germline V gene (reference sequence). Using immunoSEQ multiplex PCR, the repertoire was profiled, and TCRdb retains in-frame clones only, with some absent. The sample carries 290,000 or so clones, approximately 90% recorded once. The sequencing input was peripheral blood. This chain uses TRBV15 with TRBJ2-7; 8 nucleotides match TRBD2. This TCR derives from a man aged 18 to 29 with active or convalescent COVID-19. CDR3 sequence reads: CATSKLFAGAGAYEQYF. CDR3 sequence (DNA): TGTGCCACCAGCAAGCTATTCGCCGGAGCGGGAGCCTACGAGCAGTACTTC.